This T cell receptor beta chain appears in the sequencing data of a study of shared clonotypes between healthy human individuals (dated by TCRdb to 2018 to 2020). With regard to the full study: The cohort comprised two women and a few men aged 18 to 49 years. Per donor, leukapheresis produced somewhere between about 0.85 and 8.9 billion PBMCs. To increase sequencing depth and limit assay-specific biases, different laboratories used diverse techniques to prepare libraries and sequence TCR repertoires. Per donor, three plates each were used for CD4 naive and CD4 memory, two for CD8 naive, and one for CD8 memory. The study deeply sequenced blood TCR repertoires of about 5 healthy adults to estimate repertoire size and the extent of clonotype sharing between individuals. What the authors observed across the whole study: Compared with non-shared clonotypes, the clonotypes found in all four sorted-subset donors had higher generation probabilities. The genetic and exposure-history diversity represented was limited by the small number of donors. Sharing across a handful of donors was observed for 5% to 6.5% of naive CD4, less than 4% of naive CD8, 2% to 2.5% of memory CD4, and roughly 0.4% of memory CD8 clonotypes. Rarefaction of sorted-subset datasets indicated incomplete sequencing despite the large sequencing depth. Naive subsets generally had larger estimated clonotype richness than memory subsets. Pairwise subsampling indicated that sequencing depth was expected to affect the degree of clonotype sharing among donors. Sampling was restricted to blood, and TCR repertoires in tissues likely differ from the TCR repertoires found in blood.

About this clone: Its antigen specificity is not known. It has no much larger one-base neighbor in the sample; base qualities were not kept.

Using the deep immunoSEQ assay, TCR CDR3 regions were amplified from genomic DNA by multiplex PCR. Extracted genomic DNA from each cell subset was distributed evenly across all wells of several immunoSEQ 96-well plates, and each plate was treated as a replicate. For sorted subsets, roughly 200 ng of genomic DNA, equivalent to roughly 33,000 T cell genomes, went into each replicate PCR. The purified libraries were quantified using a Qubit 3.0 fluorometer, sized with a Bioanalyzer 2100, and then quantified again using the KAPA Library Quantification kit. A separate single-read 150-cycle Illumina NextSeq 550 flow cell was used to sequence each immunoSEQ 96-well plate. The original pipeline was this. Because only junctional sequences without quality scores were contained in the immunoSEQ output, filtering matching that applied to full-length reads could not be performed. To assign V/J genes and CDR3, sequences were annotated against IMGT germline references using PyIR, a Python wrapper for IgBLAST v1.9. Any read was removed if the V/J assignment was weak (E-value above 1e-6), the CDR3 was missing, or the read contained stop codons, out-of-frame junctions, or ambiguous translated residues. V3J clonotypes were defined as sequences sharing an identical inferred V gene, J gene, and CDR3 amino acid sequence. Percentage overlap between repertoires was calculated by dividing the number of shared unique clonotypes by the size of the smaller repertoire. Three approaches were used to assess repertoire richness: RTK rarefaction, the Chao1 estimator, and Recon v2.1 estimates of unobserved clonotypes. Generation probabilities were computed with OLGA for all TCRbeta clonotypes obtained by the gDNA method from several donors. TCRdb mirrors the immuneACCESS table, restricted to in-frame sequences. Some clones are absent from its copies; in checked studies, under half trace to an unresolved V gene, and the reason for the others is unknown. Clone size and V and J calls were adopted from that table, with D and trimming inferred from the DNA. The sample table shows approximately 640,000 clones, and around 72% are seen once. The top ten clones comprise about 1.7% of the sample.

The donors were healthy, HIV-negative adults with no recently reported acute infections or vaccinations. All donors were Caucasian adults living in Nashville, Tennessee, USA. CD4+ T cells were enriched through magnetic negative selection, after which naive cells were positively selected on CD45RA and the remaining negative fraction served as the memory subset. Blood was collected by leukapheresis, and PBMCs were isolated by Ficoll-Histopaque density gradient centrifugation and then cryopreserved in liquid nitrogen vapor phase. Analytical flow cytometry was used to check the purity and quantity of each magnetically sorted T cell population. Genomic DNA was isolated from every sorted fraction and measured by UV absorbance on a Nanodrop 2000c. The material sequenced was memory CD4+ T cells sorted from blood. The cell subset or site label, as the study defines it: CD45RA-negative fraction. The source of this sequence is a woman in her 30s in good health.

DNA sequence: TGCAGCGTTGGGGTAGCGGGACTTGAGACCCAGTACTTC. It translates to CSVGVAGLETQYF. The sequence is built from TRBV29-1 and TRBJ2-5; 8 bases in the middle match TRBD2. Clipping removes 4 bases from V and 5 bases from J, with 6 as the unmatched junction base count. The germline V gene supplies CDR1 SQVTM and CDR2 ANQGSEA. The CDR3 numbers 13 residues from cysteine through phenylalanine. The retained sequence is limited to the CDR3, 39 bases, with the frame set at the first base.